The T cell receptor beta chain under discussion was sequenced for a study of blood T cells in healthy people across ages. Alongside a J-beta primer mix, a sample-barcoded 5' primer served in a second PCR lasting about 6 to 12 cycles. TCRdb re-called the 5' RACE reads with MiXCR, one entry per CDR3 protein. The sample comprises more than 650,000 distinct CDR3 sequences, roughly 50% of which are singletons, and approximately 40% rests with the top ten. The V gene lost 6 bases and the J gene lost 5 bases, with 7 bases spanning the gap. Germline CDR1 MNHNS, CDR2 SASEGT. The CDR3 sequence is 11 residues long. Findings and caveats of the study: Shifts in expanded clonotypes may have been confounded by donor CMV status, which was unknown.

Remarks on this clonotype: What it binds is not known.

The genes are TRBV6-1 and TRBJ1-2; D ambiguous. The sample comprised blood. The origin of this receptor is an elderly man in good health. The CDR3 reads CASSGLYGYTF. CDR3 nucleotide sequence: TGTGCCAGCAGCGGGCTGTATGGCTACACCTTC.